The clone carrying this T cell receptor (beta chain) was seen at least ten times. Trimming left V 6 bases short and J 9 bases short, with 15 bases between. This CDR3 contains 13 residues. The data derive from a study of T cells in Graves' hyperthyroidism and ophthalmopathy. RNA transcripts provided the source from which TCR beta CDR3 regions were amplified. The HTBI set primed first-round TCR CDR3 RT-PCR. TCRdb reprocessed the multiplex PCR reads with MiXCR, giving one entry per CDR3 protein. The sample yields about 400,000 distinct CDR3 sequences, under 15% seen once. This chain connects TRBV12-3 or TRBV12-4 to TRBJ2-1; D is tentatively TRBD1 or TRBD2 (5 bases each). This clonotype was obtained from a woman aged 30 to 39 with Graves' hyperthyroidism. Sequenced input: blood. As DNA, the CDR3 is TGTGCCAGCAGGCCGGGGCAAAGTGGTGAGCAGTTCTTC. Translation: CASRPGQSGEQFF.